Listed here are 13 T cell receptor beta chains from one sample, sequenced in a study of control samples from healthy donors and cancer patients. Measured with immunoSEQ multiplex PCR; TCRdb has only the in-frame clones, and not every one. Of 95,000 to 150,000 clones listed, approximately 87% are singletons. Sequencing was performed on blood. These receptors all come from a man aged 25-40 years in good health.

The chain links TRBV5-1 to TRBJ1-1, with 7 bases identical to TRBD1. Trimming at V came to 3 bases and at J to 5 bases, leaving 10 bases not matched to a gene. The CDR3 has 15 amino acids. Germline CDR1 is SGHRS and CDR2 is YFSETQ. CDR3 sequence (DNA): TGCGCCAGCAGCTACCGGACAGGCTCTTATACTGAAGCTTTCTTT. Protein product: CASSYRTGSYTEAFF.

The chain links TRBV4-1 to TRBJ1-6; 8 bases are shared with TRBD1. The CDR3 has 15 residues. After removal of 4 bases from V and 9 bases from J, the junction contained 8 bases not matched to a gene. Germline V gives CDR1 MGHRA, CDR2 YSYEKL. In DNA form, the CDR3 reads TGCGCCAGCAGCCGAGAGACAGGGGAGCGTTCACCCCTCCACTTT. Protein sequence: CASSRETGERSPLHF.

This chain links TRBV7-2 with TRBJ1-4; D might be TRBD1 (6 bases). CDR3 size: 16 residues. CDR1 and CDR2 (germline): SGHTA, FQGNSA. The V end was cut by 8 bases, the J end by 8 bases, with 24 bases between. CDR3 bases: TGTGCCAGCTTTACATTATTTCGGGGGCCCAACGAAAAACTGTTTTTT. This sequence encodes CASFTLFRGPNEKLFF.

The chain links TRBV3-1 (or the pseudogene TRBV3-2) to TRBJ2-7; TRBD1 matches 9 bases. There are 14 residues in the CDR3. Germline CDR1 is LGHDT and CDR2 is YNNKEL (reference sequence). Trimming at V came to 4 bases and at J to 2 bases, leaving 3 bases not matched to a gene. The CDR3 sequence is CASSPGTGTYEQYF. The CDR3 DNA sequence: TGTGCCAGCAGCCCCGGGACAGGGACCTACGAGCAGTACTTC.

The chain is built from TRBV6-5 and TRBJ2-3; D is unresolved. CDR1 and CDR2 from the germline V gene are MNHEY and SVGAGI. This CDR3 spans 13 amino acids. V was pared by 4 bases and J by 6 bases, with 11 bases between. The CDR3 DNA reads TGTGCCAGCAGTTTAGGTCGGGCGGATACGCAGTATTTT. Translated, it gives CASSLGRADTQYF.

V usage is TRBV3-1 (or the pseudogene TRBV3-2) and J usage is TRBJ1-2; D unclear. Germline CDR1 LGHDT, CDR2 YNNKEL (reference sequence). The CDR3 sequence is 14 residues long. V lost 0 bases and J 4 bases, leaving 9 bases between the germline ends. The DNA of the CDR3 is TGTGCCAGCAGCCAAGACGCGTTATTCTATGGCTACACCTTC. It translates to CASSQDALFYGYTF.

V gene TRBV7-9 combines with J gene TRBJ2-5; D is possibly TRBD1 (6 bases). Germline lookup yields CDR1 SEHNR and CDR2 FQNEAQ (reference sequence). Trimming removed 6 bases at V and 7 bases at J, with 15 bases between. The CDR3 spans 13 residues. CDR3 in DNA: TGTGCCAGCAGGAGGACTCAGGGGTGGACCCAGTACTTC. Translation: CASRRTQGWTQYF.

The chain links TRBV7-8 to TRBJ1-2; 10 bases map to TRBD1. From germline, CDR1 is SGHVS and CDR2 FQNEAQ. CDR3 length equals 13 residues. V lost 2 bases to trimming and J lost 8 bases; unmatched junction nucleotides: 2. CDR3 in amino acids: CASSLRTGGGYTF. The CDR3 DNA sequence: TGTGCCAGCAGCTTACGGACAGGGGGAGGCTACACCTTC. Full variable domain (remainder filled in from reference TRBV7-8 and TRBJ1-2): GAGVSQSPRYKVAKRGQDVALRCDPISGHVSLFWYQQALGQGPEFLTYFQNEAQLDKSGLPSDRFFAERPEGSVSTLKIQRTQQEDSAVYLCASSLRTGGGYTFGSGTRLTVV.

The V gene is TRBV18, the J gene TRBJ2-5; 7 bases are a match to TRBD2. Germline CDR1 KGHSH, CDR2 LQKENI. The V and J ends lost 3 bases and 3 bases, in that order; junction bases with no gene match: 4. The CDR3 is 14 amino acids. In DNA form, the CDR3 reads TGTGCCAGCTCACCCTTCGCGGGGGAAGAGACCCAGTACTTC. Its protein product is CASSPFAGEETQYF.

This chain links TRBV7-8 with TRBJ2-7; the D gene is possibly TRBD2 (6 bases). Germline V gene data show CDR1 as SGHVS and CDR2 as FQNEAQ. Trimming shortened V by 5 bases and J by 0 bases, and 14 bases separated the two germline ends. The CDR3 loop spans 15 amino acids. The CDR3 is CASSPRGTSSYEQYF. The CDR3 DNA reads TGTGCCAGCAGCCCCCGGGGGACGAGCTCCTACGAGCAGTACTTC.

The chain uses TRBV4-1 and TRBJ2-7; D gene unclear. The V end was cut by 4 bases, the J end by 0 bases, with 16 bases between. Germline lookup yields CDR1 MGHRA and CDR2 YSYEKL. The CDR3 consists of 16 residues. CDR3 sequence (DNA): TGCGCCAGCAGCCGCATGGGTCTCCCTTTCTCCTACGAGCAGTACTTC. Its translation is CASSRMGLPFSYEQYF.

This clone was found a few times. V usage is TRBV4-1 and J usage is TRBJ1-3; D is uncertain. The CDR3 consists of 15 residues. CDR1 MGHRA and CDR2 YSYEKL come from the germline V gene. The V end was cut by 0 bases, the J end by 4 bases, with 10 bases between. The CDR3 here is CASSQELRRGNTIYF. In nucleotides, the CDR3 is TGCGCCAGCAGCCAAGAACTACGGCGGGGAAACACCATATATTTT.

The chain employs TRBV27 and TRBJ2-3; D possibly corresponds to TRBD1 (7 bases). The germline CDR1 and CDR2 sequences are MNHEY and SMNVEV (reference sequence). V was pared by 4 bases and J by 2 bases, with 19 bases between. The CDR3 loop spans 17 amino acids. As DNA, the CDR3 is TGTGCCAGCAGTTACTTCGGGCAGGGGGGTTACACAGATACGCAGTATTTT. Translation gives CASSYFGQGGYTDTQYF.